This T cell receptor (beta chain) was sequenced for a study of CD8+CD57+ T cells in acquired aplastic anemia. Study-wide points: Comparison of patients with controls identified roughly 27 shared CD8+ CDR3 sequences.

Germline V lookup: CDR1 SNHLY, CDR2 FYNNEI. CDR3 length: 15 amino acids. V was pared by 4 bases and J by 4 bases, with 16 bases between. Concerning this clonotype: What it binds is unknown. Lacking the conserved final phenylalanine or tryptophan, this CDR3 likely reflects a read error.

Previously, flow cytometry had revealed CD8+CD57+ cell expansion in the patients chosen for sequencing. CDR3 and TCR beta VDJ profiling relied on a genomic DNA template. TCRdb reanalysed the reads using MiXCR and keeps one entry per CDR3 protein. Seen here are under 200,000 distinct CDR3 sequences, about half observed once, and the top ten hold about 2%. The source is a human donor with aplastic anemia. The chain has TRBV2 and TRBJ1-2, with D unresolved. The sequenced sample was sorted CD4+, CD8+, or CD8+CD57+ T cells (not recorded which) from PBMCs. CDR3 DNA sequence: TGTGCCAGCAGTGGGAAATCCGCTACTCCCTATGGCTACACCCTC. It encodes CASSGKSATPYGYTL.